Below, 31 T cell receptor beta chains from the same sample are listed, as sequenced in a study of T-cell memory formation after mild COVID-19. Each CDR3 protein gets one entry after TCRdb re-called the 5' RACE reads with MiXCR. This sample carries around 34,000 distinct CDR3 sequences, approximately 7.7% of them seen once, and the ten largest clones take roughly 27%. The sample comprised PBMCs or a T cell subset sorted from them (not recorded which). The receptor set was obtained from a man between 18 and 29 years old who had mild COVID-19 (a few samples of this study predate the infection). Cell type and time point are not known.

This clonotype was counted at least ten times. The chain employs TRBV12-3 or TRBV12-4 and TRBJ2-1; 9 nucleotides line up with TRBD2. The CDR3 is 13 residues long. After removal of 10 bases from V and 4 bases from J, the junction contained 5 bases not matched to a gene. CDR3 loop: CANPGLAYNEQFF. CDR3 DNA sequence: TGTGCCAACCCGGGACTAGCTTACAATGAGCAGTTCTTC.

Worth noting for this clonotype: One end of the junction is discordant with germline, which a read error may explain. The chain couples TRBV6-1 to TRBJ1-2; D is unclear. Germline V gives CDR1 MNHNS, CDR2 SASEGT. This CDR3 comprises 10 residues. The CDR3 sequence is CASSEPGPVF. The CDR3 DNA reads TGTGCCAGCAGTGAACCGGGCCCGGTCTTC.

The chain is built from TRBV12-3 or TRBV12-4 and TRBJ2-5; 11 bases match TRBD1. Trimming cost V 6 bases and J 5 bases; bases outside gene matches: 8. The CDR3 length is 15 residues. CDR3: CASSRGQGGEETQYF. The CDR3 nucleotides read TGTGCCAGCAGCCGGGGACAGGGGGGTGAGGAGACCCAGTACTTC.

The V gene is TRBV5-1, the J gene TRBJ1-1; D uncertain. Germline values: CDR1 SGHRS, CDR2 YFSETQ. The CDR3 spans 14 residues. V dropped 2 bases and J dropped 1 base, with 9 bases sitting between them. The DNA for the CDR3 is TGCGCCAGCAGCTTTGCGGACCCGAACACTGAAGCTTTCTTT. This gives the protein CASSFADPNTEAFF.

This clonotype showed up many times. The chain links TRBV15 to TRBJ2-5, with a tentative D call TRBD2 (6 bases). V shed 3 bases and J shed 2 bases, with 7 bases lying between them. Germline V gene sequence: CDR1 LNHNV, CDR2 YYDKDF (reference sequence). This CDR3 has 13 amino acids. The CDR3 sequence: CATSRGLQETQYF. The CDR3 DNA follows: TGTGCCACCAGCAGGGGACTTCAAGAGACCCAGTACTTC.

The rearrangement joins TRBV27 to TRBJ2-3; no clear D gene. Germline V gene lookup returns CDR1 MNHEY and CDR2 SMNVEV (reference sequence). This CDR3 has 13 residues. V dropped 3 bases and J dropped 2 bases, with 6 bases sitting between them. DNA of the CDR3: TGTGCCAGCAGTTTTATCAACACAGATACGCAGTATTTT. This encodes CASSFINTDTQYF.

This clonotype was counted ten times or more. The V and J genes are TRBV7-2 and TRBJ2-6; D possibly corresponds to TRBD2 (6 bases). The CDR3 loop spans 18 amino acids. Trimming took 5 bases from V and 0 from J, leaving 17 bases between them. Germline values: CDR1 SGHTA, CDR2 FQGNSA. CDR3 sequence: CASSALASFLSGANVLTF. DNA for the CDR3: TGTGCCAGCAGCGCTCTAGCGTCCTTTCTCTCTGGGGCCAACGTCCTGACTTTC.

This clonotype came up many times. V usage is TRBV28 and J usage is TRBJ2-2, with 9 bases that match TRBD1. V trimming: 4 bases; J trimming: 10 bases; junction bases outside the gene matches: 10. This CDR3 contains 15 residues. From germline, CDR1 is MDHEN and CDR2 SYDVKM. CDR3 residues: CASSSPGQGLMELFF. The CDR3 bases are TGTGCCAGCAGTTCCCCGGGACAGGGTTTAATGGAGCTGTTTTTT.

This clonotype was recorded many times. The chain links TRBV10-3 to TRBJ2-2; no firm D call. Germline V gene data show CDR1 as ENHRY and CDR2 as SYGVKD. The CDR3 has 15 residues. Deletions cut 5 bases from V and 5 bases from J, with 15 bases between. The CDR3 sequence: CAISSTGLETGELFF. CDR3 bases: TGTGCCATCAGTTCAACCGGGCTTGAGACCGGGGAGCTGTTTTTT.

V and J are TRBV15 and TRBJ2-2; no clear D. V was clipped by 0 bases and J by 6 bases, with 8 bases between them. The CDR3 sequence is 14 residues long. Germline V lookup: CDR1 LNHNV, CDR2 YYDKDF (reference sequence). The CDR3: CATSRDGRAGELFF. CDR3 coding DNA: TGTGCCACCAGCAGAGATGGACGGGCCGGGGAGCTGTTTTTT.

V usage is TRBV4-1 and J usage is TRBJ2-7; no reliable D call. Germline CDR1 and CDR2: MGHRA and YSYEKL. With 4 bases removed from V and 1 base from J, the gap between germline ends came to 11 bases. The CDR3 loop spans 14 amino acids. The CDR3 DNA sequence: TGCGCCAGCAGCCCGAGGTTAGAATCCTACGAGCAGTACGTC. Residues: CASSPRLESYEQYV.

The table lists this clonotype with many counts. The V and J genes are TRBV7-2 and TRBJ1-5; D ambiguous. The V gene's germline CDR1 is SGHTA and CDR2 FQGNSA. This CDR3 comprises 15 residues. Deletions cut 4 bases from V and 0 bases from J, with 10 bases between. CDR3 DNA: TGTGCCAGCAGCTGGTATCGCGTTAGCAATCAGCCCCAGCATTTT. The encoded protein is CASSWYRVSNQPQHF.

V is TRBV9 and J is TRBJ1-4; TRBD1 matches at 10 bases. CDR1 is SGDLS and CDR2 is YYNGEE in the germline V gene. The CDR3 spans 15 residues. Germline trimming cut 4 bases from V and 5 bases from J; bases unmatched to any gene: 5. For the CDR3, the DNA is TGTGCCAGCAGCTCCAGGGACAGGGGAAATGAAAAACTGTTTTTT. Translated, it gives CASSSRDRGNEKLFF.

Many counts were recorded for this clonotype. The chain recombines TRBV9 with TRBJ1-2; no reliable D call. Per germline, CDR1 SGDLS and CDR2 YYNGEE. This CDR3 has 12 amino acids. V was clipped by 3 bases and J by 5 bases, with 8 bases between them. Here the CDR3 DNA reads TGTGCCAGCAGCGCCTATCGGTATGGCTACACCTTC. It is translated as CASSAYRYGYTF.

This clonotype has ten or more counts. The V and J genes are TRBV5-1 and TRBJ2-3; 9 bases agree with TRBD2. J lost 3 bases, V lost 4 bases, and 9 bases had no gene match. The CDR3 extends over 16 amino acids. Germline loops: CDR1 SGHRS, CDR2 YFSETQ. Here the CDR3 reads CASSTSLAGVTDTQYF. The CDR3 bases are TGCGCCAGCAGCACCTCCTTAGCGGGGGTAACAGATACGCAGTATTTT.

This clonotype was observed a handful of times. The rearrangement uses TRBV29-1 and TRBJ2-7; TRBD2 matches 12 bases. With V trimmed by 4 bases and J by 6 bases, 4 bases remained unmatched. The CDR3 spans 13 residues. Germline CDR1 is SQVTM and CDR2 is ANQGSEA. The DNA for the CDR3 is TGCAGCGTTGTACTAGCGGGAGGTCGCGAGCAGTACTTC. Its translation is CSVVLAGGREQYF.

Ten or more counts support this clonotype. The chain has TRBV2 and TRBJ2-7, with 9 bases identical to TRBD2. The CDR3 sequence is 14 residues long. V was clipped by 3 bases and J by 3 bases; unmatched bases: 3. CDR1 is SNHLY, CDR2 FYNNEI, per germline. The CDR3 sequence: CASSEAAGGYEQYV. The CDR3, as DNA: TGTGCCAGCAGTGAGGCAGCGGGGGGCTACGAGCAGTACGTC.

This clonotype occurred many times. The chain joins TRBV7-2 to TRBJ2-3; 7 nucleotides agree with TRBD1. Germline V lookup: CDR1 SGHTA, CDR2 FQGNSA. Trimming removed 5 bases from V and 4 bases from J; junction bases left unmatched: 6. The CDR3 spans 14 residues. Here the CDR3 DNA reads TGTGCCAGCAGCAGGGGGCGCTCGCCAGATACGCAGTATTTT. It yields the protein CASSRGRSPDTQYF.

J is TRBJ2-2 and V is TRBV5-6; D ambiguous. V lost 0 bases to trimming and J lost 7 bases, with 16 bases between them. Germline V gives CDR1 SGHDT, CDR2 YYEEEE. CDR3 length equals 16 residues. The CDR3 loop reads CASSLDDKRVGGELFF. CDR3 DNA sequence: TGTGCCAGCAGCTTGGATGATAAAAGGGTTGGCGGGGAGCTGTTTTTT.

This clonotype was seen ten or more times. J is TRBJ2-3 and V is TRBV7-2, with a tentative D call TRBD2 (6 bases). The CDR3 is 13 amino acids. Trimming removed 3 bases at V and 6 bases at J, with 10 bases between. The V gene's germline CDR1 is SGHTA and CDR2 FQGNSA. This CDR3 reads CASSFETSDTQYF. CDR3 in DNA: TGTGCCAGCAGCTTTGAAACTAGCGATACGCAGTATTTT.

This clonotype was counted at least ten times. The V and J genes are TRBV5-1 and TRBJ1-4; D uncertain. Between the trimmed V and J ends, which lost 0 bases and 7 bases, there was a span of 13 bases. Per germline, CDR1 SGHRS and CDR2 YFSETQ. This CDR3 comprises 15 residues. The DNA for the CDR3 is TGCGCCAGCAGCTTGGCCGAGGGAGTCAGTGAAAAACTGTTTTTT. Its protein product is CASSLAEGVSEKLFF.

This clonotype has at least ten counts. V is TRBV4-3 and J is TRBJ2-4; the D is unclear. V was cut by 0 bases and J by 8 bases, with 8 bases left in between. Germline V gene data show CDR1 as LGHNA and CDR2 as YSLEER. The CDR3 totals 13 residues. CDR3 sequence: CASSQDWGDIQYF. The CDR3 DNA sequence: TGCGCCAGCAGCCAAGATTGGGGTGACATTCAGTACTTC.

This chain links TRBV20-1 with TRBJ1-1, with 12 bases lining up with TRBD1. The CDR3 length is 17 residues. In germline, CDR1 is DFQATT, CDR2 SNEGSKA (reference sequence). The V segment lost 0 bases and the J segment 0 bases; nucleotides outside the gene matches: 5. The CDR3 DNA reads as TGCAGTGCTAGAGAGTGGGACAGGGGGCGATTGAACACTGAAGCTTTCTTT. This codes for CSAREWDRGRLNTEAFF.

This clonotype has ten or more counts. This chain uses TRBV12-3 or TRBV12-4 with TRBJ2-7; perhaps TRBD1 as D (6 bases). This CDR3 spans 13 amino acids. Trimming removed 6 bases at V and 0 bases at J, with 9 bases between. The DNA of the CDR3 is TGTGCCAGCAGCCAGGGGAACTCCTACGAGCAGTACTTC. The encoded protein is CASSQGNSYEQYF.

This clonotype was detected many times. As DNA, the CDR3 is TGTGCCAGCACCCCACAGGGGGCCTACAATGAGCAGTTCTTC. It yields the protein CASTPQGAYNEQFF. The gene calls are TRBV9 and TRBJ2-1; 8 bases are shared with TRBD1. The CDR3 has 14 amino acids. Germline trimming cut 6 bases from V and 2 bases from J; bases unmatched to any gene: 4. Germline V gene sequence: CDR1 SGDLS, CDR2 YYNGEE. The whole variable domain, remainder taken from reference TRBV9 and TRBJ2-1, is DSGVTQTPKHLITATGQRVTLRCSPRSGDLSVYWYQQSLDQGLQFLIQYYNGEERAKGNILERFSAQQFPDLHSELNLSSLELGDSALYFCASTPQGAYNEQFFGPGTRLTVL.

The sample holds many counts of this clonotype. CDR3 amino acids: CASGGAPYEQYF. The DNA of the CDR3 is TGTGCCAGCGGGGGGGCGCCCTACGAGCAGTACTTC. The chain links TRBV12-3 or TRBV12-4 to TRBJ2-7, with D tentatively TRBD2 (7 bases). The germline V and J ends were trimmed by 8 bases and 2 bases, with 10 bases remaining between them. This CDR3 comprises 12 residues.

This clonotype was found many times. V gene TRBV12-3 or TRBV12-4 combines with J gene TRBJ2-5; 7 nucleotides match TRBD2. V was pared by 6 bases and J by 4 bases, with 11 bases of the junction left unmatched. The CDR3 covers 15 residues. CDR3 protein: CASRPVGTILETQYF. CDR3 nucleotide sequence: TGTGCCAGCAGGCCCGTCGGGACTATCTTAGAGACCCAGTACTTC.

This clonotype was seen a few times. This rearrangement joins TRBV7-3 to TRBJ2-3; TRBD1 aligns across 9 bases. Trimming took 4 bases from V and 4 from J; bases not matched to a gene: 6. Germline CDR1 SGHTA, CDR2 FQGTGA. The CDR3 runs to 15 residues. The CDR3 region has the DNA TGTGCCAGCAGCTCCGGGACAGGGAGGTCAGATACGCAGTATTTT. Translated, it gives CASSSGTGRSDTQYF.

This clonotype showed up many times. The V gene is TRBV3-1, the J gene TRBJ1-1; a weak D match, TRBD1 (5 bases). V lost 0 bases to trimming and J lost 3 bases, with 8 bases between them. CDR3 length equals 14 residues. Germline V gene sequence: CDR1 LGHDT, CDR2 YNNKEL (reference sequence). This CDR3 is CASSQEGVYTEAFF. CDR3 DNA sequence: TGTGCCAGCAGCCAAGAAGGGGTTTACACTGAAGCTTTCTTT.

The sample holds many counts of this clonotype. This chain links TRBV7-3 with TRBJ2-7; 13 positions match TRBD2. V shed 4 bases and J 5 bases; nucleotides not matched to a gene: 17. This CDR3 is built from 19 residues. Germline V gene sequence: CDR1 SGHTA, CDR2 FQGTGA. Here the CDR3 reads CASSSLNRGIGLAGDEQYV. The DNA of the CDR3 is TGTGCCAGCAGCTCACTTAATAGGGGGATCGGACTAGCGGGGGACGAGCAGTACGTC.

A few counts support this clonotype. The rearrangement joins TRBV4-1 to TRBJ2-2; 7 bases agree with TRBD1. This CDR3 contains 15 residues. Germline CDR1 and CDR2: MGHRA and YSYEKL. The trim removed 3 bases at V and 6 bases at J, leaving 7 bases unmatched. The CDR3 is CASSHNRGRAGELFF. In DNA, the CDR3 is TGCGCCAGCAGCCACAACAGGGGTAGGGCCGGGGAGCTGTTTTTT.